Following are 6 T cell receptor beta chains from one sample sequenced in a study of shared clonotypes between healthy human individuals. TCRdb's copy holds only in-frame clones and misses some; the assay was immunoSEQ multiplex PCR. Here the sample spans approximately 2.4 million clones, about 94% being singletons. The material sequenced was naive CD4+ T cells sorted from blood. Subset meaning: CD45RA+ positively selected. These receptor sequences come from a man aged 18 to 30 in good health.

The V gene is TRBV5-1, the J gene TRBJ2-5; D possibly uses TRBD1 or TRBD2 (5 bases each). The ends were cut back, 0 bases at V and 5 bases at J, with 14 bases in the middle. The CDR3 sequence is 15 residues long. CDR1 is SGHRS, CDR2 YFSETQ, per germline. The CDR3 DNA follows: TGCGCCAGCAGCTTGGAACGGGGCGCCTGGGAGACCCAGTACTTC. Amino acid sequence: CASSLERGAWETQYF.

The chain links TRBV6-5 to TRBJ2-1; maybe TRBD2 (6 bases). V shed 1 base and J shed 6 bases, with 10 bases lying between them. The germline gives CDR1 MNHEY, CDR2 SVGAGI. The CDR3 sequence is 14 residues long. The CDR3: CASSYWREGNEQFF. DNA of the CDR3: TGTGCCAGCAGTTACTGGCGGGAAGGCAATGAGCAGTTCTTC.

The V gene is TRBV14, the J gene TRBJ1-4; no clear D. The V end lost 2 bases, the J end lost 8 bases, and 6 bases lay between the germline ends. The germline V gene has CDR1 SGHDN and CDR2 FVKESK. The CDR3 sequence is 12 residues long. CDR3 region: CASSQNEEKLFF. In DNA, the CDR3 is TGTGCCAGCAGCCAAAACGAGGAAAAACTGTTTTTT. Full variable domain (rest looked up from reference TRBV14 and TRBJ1-4): EAGVTQFPSHSVIEKGQTVTLRCDPISGHDNLYWYRRVMGKEIKFLLHFVKESKQDESGMPNNRFLAERTGGTYSTLKVQPAELEDSGVYFCASSQNEEKLFFGSGTQLSVL.

The chain is built from TRBV28 and TRBJ2-7, with D tentatively TRBD2 (6 bases). Germline V gene data show CDR1 as MDHEN and CDR2 as SYDVKM. CDR3 length: 14 amino acids. Trimming left V 4 bases short and J 3 bases short, with 13 bases between. The CDR3 coding sequence is TGTGCCAGCAGTTCCCCCCCGGAGGGCTACGAGCAGTACTTC. This sequence encodes CASSSPPEGYEQYF.

This chain links TRBV5-1 with TRBJ1-1; possible D gene TRBD1, 5 bases. Germline CDR1 reads SGHRS; CDR2 reads YFSETQ. V was clipped by 4 bases and J by 5 bases, with 18 bases between them. The CDR3 runs to 15 residues. CDR3 sequence (DNA): TGCGCCAGCAGCCTTACCCAAGGGGCGCCGACTGAAGCTTTCTTT. Translation: CASSLTQGAPTEAFF.

The V and J genes are TRBV21-1 and TRBJ2-7; the table names TRBD1, a call not compared with the DNA. TRBV21-1 is tagged as a pseudogene. CDR3 length: 15 amino acids. The DNA of the CDR3 is TGTGCCAGCAGCACGAAACAGGGTTGCTCCTACGAGCAGTACTTC. Translated, it gives CASSTKQGCSYEQYF.